The T cell receptor (beta chain) under discussion was sequenced for a study of blood T cell repertoires in COVID-19. Study context: Sources were T cells, B-cell-depleted T cells, or PBMCs; the material itself was cDNA or gDNA.

In the original analysis: Amplification from reference gene primers served as the basis for estimated nucleated cell counts. Libraries were prepared by immunoSEQ multiplex PCR; TCRdb keeps only in-frame clonotypes and omits some of them. V and J calls and clone size are those listed in that table; D and trimming were worked out from the DNA. The repertoire holds approximately 130,000 clones, around four fifths seen once, with around 18% in the top ten. CDR1 and CDR2 from the germline V gene are SGHKS and YYEKEE (reference sequence). The CDR3 length is 16 residues. The V gene lost 1 base and the J gene lost 2 bases, with 15 bases spanning the gap.

The sequencing sample was made of peripheral blood. The sequence was obtained from an older man with acute or convalescent COVID-19. This chain connects TRBV5-5 to TRBJ1-1; D unclear. DNA of the CDR3: TGTGCCAGCAGCTTGCGGCAACCAGGCGTTAACACTGAAGCTTTCTTT. This sequence encodes CASSLRQPGVNTEAFF.